Listed below are T cell receptor beta chains from one sample, sequenced in a study of CD8+CD57+ T cells in acquired aplastic anemia. TCRdb redid the calling of the reads with MiXCR, one entry per CDR3 protein. The table has 110,000 or so distinct CDR3 sequences, 45% to 60% seen once; the top ten hold roughly 28%. The specimen was sorted CD4+, CD8+, or CD8+CD57+ T cells (not recorded which) from PBMCs. These receptors were collected from a human donor with aplastic anemia. The CDR3 runs from the conserved cysteine through the conserved F or W. A D gene is named only where the DNA matches it firmly. Not all rows give a size; the values are once, few, many and, for expanded clones, a class.

>TRBJ1-5|NA|NA|TRBV2
CASSTDSNQPQHF
TGTGCCAGCAGTACCGATAGCAATCAGCCCCAGCATTTT
>TRBJ1-1|NA|NA|TRBV5-1
CASSFKYGDTEAFF
TGCGCCAGCAGCTTTAAGTACGGGGACACTGAAGCTTTCTTT
>TRBJ2-1|NA|NA|TRBV2
CASSPTSPYNEQFF
TGTGCCAGCAGTCCGACCAGCCCATACAATGAGCAGTTCTTC
>TRBJ1-1|NA|NA|TRBV20-1
CSAREWGTEAFF
TGCAGTGCTAGAGAATGGGGGACTGAAGCTTTCTTT
>TRBJ2-1|TRBD2|many|TRBV7-9
CASSWMAGRGNEQFF
TGTGCCAGCAGCTGGATGGCGGGGAGGGGCAATGAGCAGTTCTTC
>TRBJ2-6|NA|NA|TRBV11-2
CASSLGTEGEGVNVLTF
TGTGCCAGCAGCTTAGGGACAGAAGGAGAAGGGGTCAACGTCCTGACTTTC
>TRBJ1-1|NA|NA|TRBV2
CASSEREDTEAFF
TGTGCCAGCAGTGAACGGGAGGACACTGAAGCTTTCTTT
>TRBJ2-7|NA|NA|TRBV11-2
CASSLTQEQYF
TGTGCCAGCAGCTTAACCCAAGAGCAGTACTTC
>TRBJ2-7|TRBD1|NA|TRBV5-6
CASSSGQGDLDEQYF
TGTGCCAGCAGCTCCGGACAGGGGGACCTCGACGAGCAGTACTTC
>TRBJ1-4|NA|NA|TRBV7-9
CASGNEKLFF
TGTGCCAGTGGGAATGAAAAACTGTTTTTT
>TRBJ2-1|TRBD1|NA|TRBV24-1
CATSDSTGIDEQFF
TGTGCCACCAGTGATTCGACAGGGATTGATGAGCAGTTCTTC
>TRBJ2-1|TRBD2|many|TRBV7-8
CASSSRTREQFF
TGTGCCAGCAGCTCGAGGACTAGGGAGCAGTTCTTC
>TRBJ2-1|TRBD2|NA|TRBV24-1
CATSYAGDNYNEQFF
TGTGCCACCAGTTATGCGGGAGACAACTACAATGAGCAGTTCTTC
>TRBJ2-7|TRBD1|few|TRBV2
CASGSGTGLHEQYF
TGTGCCAGCGGGTCCGGGACAGGGTTGCACGAGCAGTACTTC
>TRBJ1-5|NA|NA|TRBV20-1
CSAGELGAGLRPQHF
TGCAGTGCTGGAGAGCTTGGAGCAGGCCTCCGGCCCCAGCATTTT
>TRBJ2-1|NA|NA|TRBV7-3
CASSLSGGSSYNEQFF
TGTGCCAGCAGCTTAAGTGGCGGAAGCTCCTACAATGAGCAGTTCTTC
>TRBJ2-7|NA|NA|TRBV27
CASSLSGPAYEQYF
TGTGCCAGCAGTTTATCTGGACCTGCCTACGAGCAGTACTTC
>TRBJ2-3|NA|many|TRBV28
CASSLVSSADTQYF
TGTGCCAGCAGTTTAGTGAGCAGCGCAGATACGCAGTATTTT
>TRBJ1-5|NA|NA|TRBV10-3
CAISRGDNQPQHF
TGTGCCATCAGTAGGGGGGACAATCAGCCCCAGCATTTT
>TRBJ2-7|TRBD1|many|TRBV5-1
CASSLYPGQRTYEQYF
TGCGCCAGCAGCTTGTATCCGGGACAGAGAACCTACGAGCAGTACTTC
>TRBJ2-7|TRBD1|NA|TRBV25-1
CASSDMDRGSYEQYF
TGTGCCAGCAGTGATATGGACAGGGGATCCTACGAGCAGTACTTC
>TRBJ2-7|TRBD2|many|TRBV2
CASRGLAEIYEQYF
TGTGCCAGCAGGGGACTAGCGGAAATCTACGAGCAGTACTTC
>TRBJ2-2|NA|NA|TRBV5-5
CASSLGAAGELFF
TGTGCCAGCAGCTTGGGGGCGGCCGGGGAGCTGTTTTTT
>TRBJ2-2|TRBD2|many|TRBV11-1
CASSLAPSGSTGELFF
TGTGCCAGCAGCTTAGCACCTAGCGGAAGCACCGGGGAGCTGTTTTTT
>TRBJ1-1|NA|NA|TRBV19
CASSWDLNTEAFF
TGTGCCAGTAGTTGGGACCTAAACACTGAAGCTTTCTTT
>TRBJ1-2|TRBD1|few|TRBV10-1
CASSWTGSVYGYTF
TGCGCCAGCAGTTGGACAGGGAGTGTCTATGGCTACACCTTC
>TRBJ2-7|TRBD1|NA|TRBV10-3
CAITSGGSEGEQYF
TGTGCCATCACCTCAGGGGGCTCTGAGGGAGAGCAGTACTTC
>TRBJ2-7|TRBD2|NA|TRBV9
CASSSPGTSAYEQYF
TGTGCCAGCAGCTCTCCCGGGACTAGCGCGTACGAGCAGTACTTC
>TRBJ1-2|NA|NA|TRBV7-9
CASSLPYGYTF
TGTGCCAGCAGCTTGCCCTATGGCTACACCTTC
>TRBJ2-5|NA|NA|TRBV9
CASSIGTGQSETQYF
TGTGCCAGCAGCATCGGGACGGGACAAAGCGAGACCCAGTACTTC
>TRBJ2-7|NA|NA|TRBV2
CASTERKQGWF
TGTGCCAGCACCGAACGGAAACAGGGATGGTTC
>TRBJ2-1|NA|NA|TRBV29-1
CSVAAPLQGEQFF
TGCAGCGTTGCGGCCCCACTACAGGGAGAGCAGTTCTTC
>TRBJ2-7|NA|many|TRBV29-1
CSVEYRTGPSYEQYF
TGCAGCGTTGAATACCGTACAGGACCCTCCTACGAGCAGTACTTC
>TRBJ2-4|TRBD2|many|TRBV11-2
CASSSGLAGNGDIQYF
TGTGCCAGCAGCTCCGGACTAGCGGGAAACGGAGACATTCAGTACTTC
>TRBJ1-1|NA|many|TRBV5-6
CASRQTHTEAFF
TGTGCCAGCAGACAGACACACACTGAAGCTTTCTTT
>TRBJ2-7|TRBD2|few|TRBV11-1
CASSLSSGSNEQYF
TGTGCCAGCAGCTTATCCAGCGGGAGCAACGAGCAGTACTTC
>TRBJ2-7|NA|NA|TRBV29-1
CSVEDRISYEQYF
TGCAGCGTTGAAGACCGGATTTCCTACGAGCAGTACTTC